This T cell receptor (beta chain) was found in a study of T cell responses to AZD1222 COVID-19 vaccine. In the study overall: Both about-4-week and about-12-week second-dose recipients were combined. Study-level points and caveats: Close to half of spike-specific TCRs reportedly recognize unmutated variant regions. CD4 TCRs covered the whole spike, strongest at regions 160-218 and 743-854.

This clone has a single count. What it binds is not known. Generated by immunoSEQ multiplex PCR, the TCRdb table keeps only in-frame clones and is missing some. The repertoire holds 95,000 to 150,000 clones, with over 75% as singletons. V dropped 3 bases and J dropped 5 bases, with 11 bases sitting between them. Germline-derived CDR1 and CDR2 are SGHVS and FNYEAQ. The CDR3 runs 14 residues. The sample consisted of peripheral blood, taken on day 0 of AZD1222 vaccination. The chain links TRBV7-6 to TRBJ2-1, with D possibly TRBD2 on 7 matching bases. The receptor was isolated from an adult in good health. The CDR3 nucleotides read TGTGCCAGCAGCTTCGGGGGGCCCCACAATGAGCAGTTCTTC. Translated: CASSFGGPHNEQFF. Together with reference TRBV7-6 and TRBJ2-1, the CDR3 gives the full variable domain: GAGVSQSPRYKVTKRGQDVALRCDPISGHVSLYWYRQALGQGPEFLTYFNYEAQQDKSGLPNDRFSAERPEGSISTLTIQRTEQRDSAMYRCASSFGGPHNEQFFGPGTRLTVL.